Each of the 8 T cell receptor beta chains below was sequenced from the same sample in a study of Ad26.COV2.S vaccination and SARS-CoV-2 variants (dated by TCRdb to the early 2020s). Taken with the paper, the label for treatment or condition translates to: some 19 received Ad26.COV2.S at low or high dose, single or two shots; a few received placebo; per-sample allocation not given. Repertoires of vaccine and placebo recipients were sequenced from samples taken on day 63 after the first injection. The library was made by the immunoSEQ multiplex PCR assay. TCRdb mirrors the immuneACCESS table, restricted to in-frame sequences. Some clones are absent from its copies; in checked studies, under half trace to an unresolved V gene, and the reason for the others is unknown. Within this sample are about 280,000 clones, with around 87% of them counted one time only. Approximately 3.3% of the sample lies in the top ten.

The material was peripheral blood, obtained in a trial of Ad26.COV2.S vaccine versus placebo. All receptors come from a person between 18 and 65 years old who received the Ad26.COV2.S COVID-19 vaccine or a placebo.

The chain employs TRBV5-1 and TRBJ2-1; TRBD1 matches at 8 bases. After removal of 3 bases from V and 8 bases from J, the junction contained 10 bases not matched to a gene. The CDR3 sequence is 15 residues long. Germline loops: CDR1 SGHRS, CDR2 YFSETQ. For the CDR3, the DNA is TGCGCCAGCAGCTCGGTACGGATGACAGGGGATGAGCAGTTCTTC. Its protein product is CASSSVRMTGDEQFF.

As DNA, the CDR3 is TGTGCCACCAGCAGAGATGGGGCGGGGGCAGATACGCAGTATTTT. Its translation: CATSRDGAGADTQYF. The chain carries TRBV15 and TRBJ2-3, with TRBD2 matching over 7 bases. Germline V gene sequence: CDR1 LNHNV, CDR2 YYDKDF (reference sequence). The CDR3 totals 15 residues. Trimming at V came to 0 bases and at J to 4 bases, leaving 4 bases not matched to a gene.

The chain uses TRBV29-1 and TRBJ1-2; D may be TRBD1 (6 bases). This CDR3 comprises 14 residues. V dropped 7 bases and J dropped 8 bases, with 23 bases sitting between them. Germline V gene data show CDR1 as SQVTM and CDR2 as ANQGSEA. CDR3 sequence (DNA): TGCAGCGCGCATCAAACAGGGAGAAGGCAGGGCTACACCTTC. Its protein is CSAHQTGRRQGYTF. Drawing the rest from reference TRBV29-1 and TRBJ1-2, the complete variable domain is SAVISQKPSRDICQRGTSLTIQCQVDSQVTMMFWYRQQPGQSLTLIATANQGSEATYESGFVIDKFPISRPNLTFSTLTVSNMSPEDSSIYLCSAHQTGRRQGYTFGSGTRLTVV.

This clone was counted between two and nine times. The CDR3 protein is CASSPRLPTGTSNGYTF. Here the CDR3 DNA reads TGTGCCAGCTCACCACGTCTCCCGACAGGGACGTCAAATGGCTACACCTTC. This chain uses TRBV18 with TRBJ1-2, with 7 bases matching TRBD1. V shed 1 base and J 6 bases; nucleotides not matched to a gene: 14. CDR1 and CDR2 from the germline V gene are KGHSH and LQKENI. The CDR3 consists of 17 residues.

This clone has a single count. The genes are TRBV6-1 and TRBJ1-2; no clear D gene. Trimming shortened V by 3 bases and J by 4 bases, and 9 bases separated the two germline ends. Germline V CDR1 and CDR2: MNHNS, SASEGT. The CDR3 extends over 13 amino acids. CDR3 DNA sequence: TGTGCCAGCAGTGACAGGATTTTCTATGGCTACACCTTC. It encodes CASSDRIFYGYTF.

The V call is TRBV13, the J call TRBJ2-3; 8 bases are shared with TRBD1. The CDR3 is 16 amino acids. Germline V gives CDR1 PRHDT, CDR2 FYEKMQ (reference sequence). With V trimmed by 0 bases and J by 5 bases, 7 bases remained unmatched. CDR3 amino acids: CASSLGPRGLVDTQYF. DNA of the CDR3: TGTGCCAGCAGCTTAGGTCCCAGGGGGCTTGTAGATACGCAGTATTTT.

This clone was detected only once. This rearrangement joins TRBV29-1 to TRBJ1-3; a weak D match, TRBD1 (5 bases). This CDR3 has 14 residues. Per the germline V gene, CDR1 is SQVTM and CDR2 is ANQGSEA. V lost 6 bases to trimming and J lost 0 bases, with 12 bases between them. The CDR3, as DNA: TGCAGCGTGGAAACAGGAGACTCTGGAAACACCATATATTTT. Translated: CSVETGDSGNTIYF.

The chain employs TRBV9 and TRBJ1-1, with a tentative D call TRBD1 (6 bases). V lost 0 bases, J lost 4 bases, and 13 bases lay in between. The CDR3 is made up of 15 amino acids. Germline values: CDR1 SGDLS, CDR2 YYNGEE. The chain's CDR3 is CASSVELQGITEAFF. CDR3 DNA sequence: TGTGCCAGCAGCGTAGAGTTACAGGGTATCACTGAAGCTTTCTTT.